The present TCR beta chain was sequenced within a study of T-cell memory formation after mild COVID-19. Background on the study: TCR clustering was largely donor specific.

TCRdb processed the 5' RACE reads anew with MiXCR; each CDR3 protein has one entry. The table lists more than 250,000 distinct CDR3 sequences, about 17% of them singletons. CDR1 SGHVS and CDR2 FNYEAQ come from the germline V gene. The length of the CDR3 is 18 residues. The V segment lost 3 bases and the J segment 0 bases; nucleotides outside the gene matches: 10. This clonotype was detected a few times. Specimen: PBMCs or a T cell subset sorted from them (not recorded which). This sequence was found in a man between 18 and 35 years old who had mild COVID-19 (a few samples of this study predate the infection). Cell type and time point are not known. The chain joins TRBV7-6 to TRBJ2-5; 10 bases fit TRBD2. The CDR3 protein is CASSFPLGSGGDQETQYF. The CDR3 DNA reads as TGTGCCAGCAGCTTCCCTCTTGGGAGCGGGGGGGACCAAGAGACCCAGTACTTC.